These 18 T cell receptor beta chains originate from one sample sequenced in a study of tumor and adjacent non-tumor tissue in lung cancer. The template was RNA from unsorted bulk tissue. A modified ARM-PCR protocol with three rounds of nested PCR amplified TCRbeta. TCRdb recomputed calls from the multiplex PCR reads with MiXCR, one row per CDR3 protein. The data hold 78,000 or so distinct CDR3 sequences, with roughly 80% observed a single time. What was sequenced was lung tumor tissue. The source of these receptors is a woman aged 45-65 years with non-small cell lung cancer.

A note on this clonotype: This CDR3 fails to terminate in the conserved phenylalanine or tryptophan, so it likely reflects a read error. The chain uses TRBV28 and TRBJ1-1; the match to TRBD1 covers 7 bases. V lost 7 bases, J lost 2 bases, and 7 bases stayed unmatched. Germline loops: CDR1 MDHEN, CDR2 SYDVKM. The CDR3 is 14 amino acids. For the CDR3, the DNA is TGTGCCAGCAAACCACAGGGGCTTAACACTGAAGCTTTCATT. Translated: CASKPQGLNTEAFI.

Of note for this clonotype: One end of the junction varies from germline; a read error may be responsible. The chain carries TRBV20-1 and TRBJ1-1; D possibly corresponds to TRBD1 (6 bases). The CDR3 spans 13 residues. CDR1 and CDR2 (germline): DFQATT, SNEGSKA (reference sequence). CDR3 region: CSATRTANIEAIF. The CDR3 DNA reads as TGCAGTGCTACCCGGACAGCGAACATTGAAGCTATCTTT.

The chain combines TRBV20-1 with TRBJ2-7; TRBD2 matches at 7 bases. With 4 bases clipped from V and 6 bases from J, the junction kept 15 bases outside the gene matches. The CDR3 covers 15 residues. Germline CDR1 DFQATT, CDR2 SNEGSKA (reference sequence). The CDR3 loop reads CSAIGPREASPEQYF. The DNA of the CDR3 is TGCAGTGCTATAGGTCCCCGGGAGGCCTCCCCCGAGCAGTACTTC.

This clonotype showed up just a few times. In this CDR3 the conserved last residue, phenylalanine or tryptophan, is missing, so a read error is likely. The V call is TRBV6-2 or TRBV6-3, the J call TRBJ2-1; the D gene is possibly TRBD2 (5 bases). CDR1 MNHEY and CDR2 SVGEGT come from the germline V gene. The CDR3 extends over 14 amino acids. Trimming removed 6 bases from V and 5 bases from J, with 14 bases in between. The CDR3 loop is CASRPGCTNNEQFY. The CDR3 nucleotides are TGTGCCAGCAGGCCGGGATGTACTAACAATGAGCAGTTCTAC.

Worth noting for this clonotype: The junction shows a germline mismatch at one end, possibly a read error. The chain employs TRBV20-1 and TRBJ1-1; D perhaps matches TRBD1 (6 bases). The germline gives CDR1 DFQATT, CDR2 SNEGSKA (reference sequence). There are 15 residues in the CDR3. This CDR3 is CSTRVRGHPNTETFF. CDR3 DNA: TGCAGTACTAGAGTCCGGGGACACCCGAACACTGAAACTTTCTTT.

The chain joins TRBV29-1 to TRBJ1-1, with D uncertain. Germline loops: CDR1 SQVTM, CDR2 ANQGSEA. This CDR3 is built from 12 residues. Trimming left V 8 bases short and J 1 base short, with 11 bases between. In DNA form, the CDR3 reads TGCAGCAATGTAGCACCGAACACTGAAGCTTTCTTT. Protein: CSNVAPNTEAFF.

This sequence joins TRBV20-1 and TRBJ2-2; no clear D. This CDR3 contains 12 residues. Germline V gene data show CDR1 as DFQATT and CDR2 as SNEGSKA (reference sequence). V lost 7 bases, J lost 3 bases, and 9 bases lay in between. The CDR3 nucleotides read TGCAGTGTTAAAGCCCACACCGGGGAGCTGTTTTTT. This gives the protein CSVKAHTGELFF.

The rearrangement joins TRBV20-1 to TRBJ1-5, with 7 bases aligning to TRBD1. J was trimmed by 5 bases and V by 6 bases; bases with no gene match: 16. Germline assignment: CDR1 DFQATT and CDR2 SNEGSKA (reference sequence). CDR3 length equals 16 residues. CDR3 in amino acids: CSATLARGQGDQPQHF. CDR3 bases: TGCAGTGCCACTCTCGCGAGGGGGCAGGGCGATCAGCCCCAGCATTTT.

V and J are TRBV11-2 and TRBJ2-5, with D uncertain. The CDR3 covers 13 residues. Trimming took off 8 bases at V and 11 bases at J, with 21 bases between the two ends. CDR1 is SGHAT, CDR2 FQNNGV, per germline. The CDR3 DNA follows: TGTGCCAGCCGCCCGACTGCGGCAGATACTCAGTACTTC. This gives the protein CASRPTAADTQYF.

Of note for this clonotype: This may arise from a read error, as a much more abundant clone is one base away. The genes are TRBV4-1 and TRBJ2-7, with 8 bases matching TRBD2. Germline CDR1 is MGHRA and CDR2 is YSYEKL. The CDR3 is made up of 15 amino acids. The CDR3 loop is CAISLSTSGYYEQYF. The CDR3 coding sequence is TGCGCCATCAGCCTAAGCACTAGCGGCTACTACGAGCAGTACTTC.

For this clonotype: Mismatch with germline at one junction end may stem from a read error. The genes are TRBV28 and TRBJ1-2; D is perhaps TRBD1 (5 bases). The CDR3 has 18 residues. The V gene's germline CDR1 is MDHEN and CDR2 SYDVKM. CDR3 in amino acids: CASSFPSCGRGLRYDYTF. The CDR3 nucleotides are TGTGCCAGCAGTTTCCCCTCCTGCGGGCGGGGGTTGCGCTATGACTACACCTTC.

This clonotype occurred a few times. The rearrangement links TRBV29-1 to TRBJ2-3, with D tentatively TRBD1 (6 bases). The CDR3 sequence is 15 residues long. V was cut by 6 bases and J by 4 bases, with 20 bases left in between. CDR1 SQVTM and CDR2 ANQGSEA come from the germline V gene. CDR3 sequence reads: CSVASDRVYADTQYF. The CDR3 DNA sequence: TGCAGCGTCGCCTCGGACAGAGTCTACGCAGATACGCAGTATTTT.

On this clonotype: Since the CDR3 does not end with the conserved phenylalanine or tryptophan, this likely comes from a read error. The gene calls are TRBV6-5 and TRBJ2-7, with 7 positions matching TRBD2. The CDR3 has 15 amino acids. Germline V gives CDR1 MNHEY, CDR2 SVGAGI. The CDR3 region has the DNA TGTGCCAGCAATTACCCGGCGGGAGTTACCTACGAGCAGTACTAC. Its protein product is CASNYPAGVTYEQYY.

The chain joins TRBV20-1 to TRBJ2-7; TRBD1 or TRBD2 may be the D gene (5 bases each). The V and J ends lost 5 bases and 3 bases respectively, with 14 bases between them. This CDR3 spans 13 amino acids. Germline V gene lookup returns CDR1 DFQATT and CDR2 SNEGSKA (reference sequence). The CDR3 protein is CSARSMGVYEQYF. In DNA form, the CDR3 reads TGCAGTGCTCGTTCGATGGGGGTCTACGAGCAGTACTTC.

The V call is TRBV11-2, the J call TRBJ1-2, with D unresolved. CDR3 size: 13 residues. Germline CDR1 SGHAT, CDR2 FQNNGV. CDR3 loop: CYSSLDMWDGYTF. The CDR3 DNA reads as TGTTACAGCAGCTTAGATATGTGGGATGGCTACACCTTC.

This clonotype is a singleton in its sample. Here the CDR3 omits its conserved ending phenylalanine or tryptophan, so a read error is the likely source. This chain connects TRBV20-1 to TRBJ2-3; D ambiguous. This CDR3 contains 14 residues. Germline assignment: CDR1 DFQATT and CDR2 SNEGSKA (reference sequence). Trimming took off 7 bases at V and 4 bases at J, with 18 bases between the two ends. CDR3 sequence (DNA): TGCAGTGTTAGTGAAAGCTGGAGCGCAGATACGCAGTATTCT. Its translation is CSVSESWSADTQYS.

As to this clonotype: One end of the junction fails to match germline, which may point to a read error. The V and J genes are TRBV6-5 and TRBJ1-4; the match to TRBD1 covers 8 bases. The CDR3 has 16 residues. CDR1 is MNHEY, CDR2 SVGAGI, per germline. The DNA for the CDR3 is TGTGCCAGCAGGGACCGGACAGGGCCAATTAATGGAAAACTGTTTTTT. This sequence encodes CASRDRTGPINGKLFF.

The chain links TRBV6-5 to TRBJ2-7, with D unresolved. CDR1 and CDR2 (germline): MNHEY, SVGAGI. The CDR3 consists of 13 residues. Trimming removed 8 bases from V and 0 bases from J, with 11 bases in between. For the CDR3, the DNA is TGTGCCAGCCTGCGACTGGGCTCCTACGAGCAGTACTTC. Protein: CASLRLGSYEQYF.